This T cell receptor (beta chain) was captured in a study of shared T cell receptors in the human thymus. A few counts support this clone. This table comes from immunoSEQ multiplex PCR, and its TCRdb copy is limited to in-frame clones, with some not included. The sample records approximately 660,000 clones, 88% being singletons. The V and J ends lost 0 bases and 4 bases, in that order; junction bases with no gene match: 4. Germline V gene lookup returns CDR1 MGHRA and CDR2 YSYEKL. The CDR3 length is 16 residues. This sample was also put to use in a study of human thymus T cells. That report adds: Samples came from healthy Finnish infants during open corrective cardiac surgery. Thymus tissue for the work was resected from patients undergoing corrective heart surgery. Use of V and J genes seemed skewed within the thymic and blood repertoires. Among unrelated individuals, related research reported thymic repertoires that overlapped highly.

The specimen was thymocytes. This TCR derives from a boy younger than two with a congenital heart defect. The rearrangement joins TRBV4-1 to TRBJ2-5, with 11 bases lining up with TRBD2. The CDR3, as DNA: TGCGCCAGCAGCCAAGAACTAGCGGGAGACGGAGAGACCCAGTACTTC. Translation gives CASSQELAGDGETQYF.